The 4 T cell receptor beta chains listed next were all sequenced from one sample in a study of radiotherapy plus CTLA-4 blockade in lung cancer. Method: immunoSEQ multiplex PCR; TCRdb's copy keeps in-frame clones and lacks some. The sample consists of about 66,000 clones, over 80% of them appearing once. Source: peripheral blood, taken from a patient treated with radiotherapy plus ipilimumab. The receptors derive from a human donor with non-small cell lung cancer who had a partial response to radiotherapy plus ipilimumab.

The chain employs TRBV10-3 and TRBJ2-6, with D perhaps matching TRBD2 (6 bases). There are 15 residues in the CDR3. Germline loops: CDR1 ENHRY, CDR2 SYGVKD. V shed 5 bases and J shed 1 base, with 9 bases lying between them. The CDR3 is CAISFAGSGANVLTF. CDR3 nucleotides: TGTGCCATCAGTTTTGCGGGGTCTGGGGCCAACGTCCTGACTTTC.

The chain couples TRBV6-1 to TRBJ2-1, with 11 bases identical to TRBD2. Per germline, CDR1 MNHNS and CDR2 SASEGT. The CDR3 runs 14 residues. Germline trimming cut 5 bases from V and 7 bases from J; bases unmatched to any gene: 4. CDR3 loop: CASSTSGRVNEQFF. As DNA, the CDR3 is TGTGCCAGCAGTACTAGCGGGAGAGTTAATGAGCAGTTCTTC.

The V gene is TRBV10-3, the J gene TRBJ2-3; TRBD2 might be the D (6 bases). The CDR3 spans 16 residues. V lost 0 bases and J 1 base, leaving 11 bases between the germline ends. Per the germline V gene, CDR1 is ENHRY and CDR2 is SYGVKD. CDR3 sequence: CAISESRGGGTDTQYF. The CDR3 nucleotides are TGTGCCATCAGTGAGTCGCGGGGTGGGGGCACAGATACGCAGTATTTT.

The V call is TRBV19, the J call TRBJ1-2; weak D call: TRBD1 (6 bases). V lost 1 base to trimming and J lost 3 bases, with 18 bases between them. The CDR3 sequence is 17 residues long. Looked up from germline, CDR1 is LNHDA and CDR2 is SQIVND (reference sequence). CDR3 amino acids: CASSIVSGRGPDYGYTF. The CDR3 bases are TGTGCCAGTAGTATAGTTTCGGGGCGGGGGCCGGACTATGGCTACACCTTC.